Below, 25 T cell receptor beta chains from the same sample are listed, as sequenced in a study of blood T cells in healthy people across ages. Then a second PCR, running roughly 6 to 11 cycles, was carried out with a sample-barcoded 5' primer and a J-beta primer mix. TCRdb used MiXCR to reprocess the 5' RACE reads, holding one entry per CDR3 protein. Of 1.5 million to 2 million distinct CDR3 sequences in the sample, roughly two fifths were seen once. The source material was blood. The receptor set was obtained from a human donor in good health.

This clonotype was seen just once. The chain links TRBV20-1 to TRBJ1-1; 8 nucleotides match TRBD1. This CDR3 spans 13 amino acids. Per germline, CDR1 DFQATT and CDR2 SNEGSKA (reference sequence). Trimming took 1 base from V and 4 from J; bases not matched to a gene: 2. CDR3: CSARATGGTEAFF. In nucleotides, the CDR3 is TGCAGTGCTAGAGCAACAGGGGGCACTGAAGCTTTCTTT.

J is TRBJ1-2 and V is TRBV11-1; unclear D gene. The CDR3 totals 16 residues. Germline V CDR1 and CDR2: SGHAT, FQDESV (reference sequence). V was pared by 5 bases and J by 0 bases, with 16 bases between. Here the CDR3 reads CASSRFSVEANYGYTF. For the CDR3, the DNA is TGTGCCAGCAGCCGGTTTTCAGTCGAAGCTAACTATGGCTACACCTTC.

In its sample, this clonotype was seen a few times. This chain uses TRBV5-5 with TRBJ1-2, with D perhaps matching TRBD1 (5 bases). Per germline, CDR1 SGHKS and CDR2 YYEKEE (reference sequence). Trimming cost V 6 bases and J 2 bases, with 14 bases left between them. This CDR3 is built from 14 residues. The DNA for the CDR3 is TGTGCCAGCACTCGAGATGCAGGGAACTATGGCTACACCTTC. Translation gives CASTRDAGNYGYTF. The full variable domain, in which reference TRBV5-5 and TRBJ1-2 provide the parts outside the CDR3, is DAGVTQSPTHLIKTRGQQVTLRCSPISGHKSVSWYQQVLGQGPQFIFQYYEKEERGRGNFPDRFSARQFPNYSSELNVNALLLGDSALYLCASTRDAGNYGYTFGSGTRLTVV.

This chain links TRBV10-3 with TRBJ2-1; D remains ambiguous. Germline-derived CDR1 and CDR2 are ENHRY and SYGVKD. This CDR3 spans 14 amino acids. With 5 bases removed from V and 5 bases from J, the gap between germline ends came to 13 bases. CDR3 protein: CAISYTVFNNEQFF. The CDR3 nucleotides read TGTGCCATCAGTTATACGGTGTTCAACAATGAGCAGTTCTTC.

This clonotype was observed many times. This chain connects TRBV12-3 or TRBV12-4 to TRBJ2-1; TRBD2 agrees at 7 bases. This CDR3 spans 16 amino acids. The J segment lost 1 base and the V segment lost 8 bases, leaving 11 bases of the junction unmatched. The chain's CDR3 is CASGHPAGRSYNEQFF. Written as DNA, the CDR3 is TGTGCCAGCGGACACCCAGCGGGGAGGTCCTACAATGAGCAGTTCTTC.

The sample holds a few counts of this clonotype. The chain links TRBV12-3 or TRBV12-4 to TRBJ2-5; 9 nucleotides match TRBD2. V dropped 6 bases and J dropped 13; count of bases not matched to a gene: 12. This CDR3 is built from 13 residues. The CDR3 loop is CASSRSLAGTRYF. The CDR3 coding sequence is TGTGCCAGCAGCCGCAGTCTAGCGGGGACAAGGTACTTC.

The gene calls are TRBV5-5 and TRBJ2-7, with TRBD2 identical over 7 bases. The CDR3 covers 18 residues. The V and J ends lost 0 bases and 3 bases, in that order; junction bases with no gene match: 15. CDR1 is SGHKS, CDR2 YYEKEE, per germline (reference sequence). CDR3 residues: CASSLGLLGLGLNYEQYF. CDR3 DNA: TGTGCCAGCAGCTTGGGTCTTCTCGGACTAGGGCTCAACTACGAGCAGTACTTC.

The gene calls are TRBV7-8 and TRBJ2-5; a weak D match, TRBD1 (5 bases). The CDR3 is 14 amino acids. Germline CDR1 and CDR2: SGHVS and FQNEAQ. Trimming took off 2 bases at V and 6 bases at J, with 13 bases between the two ends. CDR3 residues: CASSLSGREKTQYF. The CDR3 region has the DNA TGTGCCAGCAGCTTATCGGGCAGGGAAAAGACCCAGTACTTC.

This chain connects TRBV6-2 or TRBV6-3 to TRBJ2-1; the D gene is possibly TRBD1 (6 bases). The germline gives CDR1 MNHEY, CDR2 SVGEGT. The CDR3 runs 16 residues. V was clipped by 6 bases and J by 0 bases, with 15 bases between them. The CDR3 bases are TGTGCCAGCAGGCGAGTGGGGGCTGGCTCCTACAATGAGCAGTTCTTC. It translates to CASRRVGAGSYNEQFF.

This clonotype was detected a few times. This chain connects TRBV5-1 to TRBJ2-6, with D maybe TRBD2 (5 bases). Germline V gene lookup returns CDR1 SGHRS and CDR2 YFSETQ. V was clipped by 0 bases and J by 6 bases, with 10 bases between them. The CDR3 has 15 amino acids. Written as DNA, the CDR3 is TGCGCCAGCAGCTTGGCCCCCGGGGAGGCCAACGTCCTGACTTTC. Protein: CASSLAPGEANVLTF.

The rearrangement joins TRBV7-9 to TRBJ2-7; 11 nucleotides align to TRBD1. The V segment lost 6 bases and the J segment 5 bases; nucleotides outside the gene matches: 6. Germline lookup yields CDR1 SEHNR and CDR2 FQNEAQ (reference sequence). The CDR3 runs 14 residues. The CDR3 region is CASSSWTGGDEQYF. The CDR3, as DNA: TGTGCCAGCAGTTCGTGGACAGGGGGCGACGAGCAGTACTTC.

Points on this clonotype: A much larger clone differs by one base, so this may be a read error. This rearrangement joins TRBV28 to TRBJ1-5; D gene uncertain. In germline, CDR1 is MDHEN, CDR2 SYDVKM. CDR3 length: 13 residues. Trimming stripped 6 bases from V and 3 bases from J, with 9 bases between. This CDR3 reads CASREHANQPQHF. The CDR3 DNA is TGTGCCAGCAGGGAACACGCCAATCAGCCCCAGCATTTT.

CDR3 sequence: CASSEGPGNYGYTF. DNA of the CDR3: TGTGCCAGCAGTGAGGGTCCTGGTAACTATGGCTACACCTTC. The chain recombines TRBV6-4 with TRBJ1-2; D remains unclear. The CDR3 sequence is 14 residues long. Germline V lookup: CDR1 MRHNA, CDR2 SNTAGT. V lost 3 bases, J lost 1 base, and 9 bases lay in between.

V is TRBV12-3 or TRBV12-4 and J is TRBJ1-1, with 8 bases that match TRBD1. The J segment lost 10 bases and the V segment lost 5 bases, leaving 6 bases of the junction unmatched. The CDR3 length is 12 residues. CDR3 nucleotide sequence: TGTGCCAGCAGTCACCCGGACAGGGCAGCTTTCTTT. It codes for CASSHPDRAAFF.

There are a few counts of this clonotype. The limits of the CDR3 on the DNA are not certain, so only TCRdb's listed CDR3 is given. The genes are TRBV21-1 and TRBJ2-1; the D call of TRBD1 is as the table states it, not checked on the DNA. TRBV21-1 is designated a pseudogene. The CDR3 length equals 17 residues, ends included. This CDR3 is CASSKVGEGAIYNEQFF.

This clonotype was seen a handful of times. The chain carries TRBV7-2 and TRBJ2-7; TRBD1 aligns across 11 bases. V was clipped by 1 base and J by 6 bases; unmatched bases: 2. This CDR3 is 14 amino acids long. The V gene's germline CDR1 is SGHTA and CDR2 FQGNSA. The CDR3 DNA follows: TGTGCCAGCAGCTTAGACGGGACAGGGGGCGAGCAGTACTTC. Translating gives CASSLDGTGGEQYF.

CDR3 in DNA: TGTGCCAGCAGGGACAGTGACTATTCACCCCTCCACTTT. Translated: CASRDSDYSPLHF. The gene calls are TRBV7-2 and TRBJ1-6; TRBD1 might be the D (6 bases). Germline V CDR1 and CDR2: SGHTA, FQGNSA. V lost 6 bases to trimming and J lost 8 bases, with 11 bases between them. CDR3 length: 13 residues.

The chain employs TRBV28 and TRBJ1-2; 8 bases are shared with TRBD1. CDR1 and CDR2 from the germline V gene are MDHEN and SYDVKM. J lost 8 bases, V lost 4 bases, and 9 bases had no gene match. CDR3 length: 14 residues. CDR3 DNA sequence: TGTGCCAGCAGTTCCGGACAGGGAGACGGCGGCTACACCTTC. As protein: CASSSGQGDGGYTF.

This clonotype was counted many times. V is TRBV29-1 and J is TRBJ2-7; D tentatively reads TRBD1 or TRBD2 (5 bases each). Trimming took 7 bases from V and 0 from J, leaving 13 bases between them. The CDR3 totals 13 residues. Germline CDR1 SQVTM, CDR2 ANQGSEA. The DNA of the CDR3 is TGCAGCGCAAGTTGGGGGAGCTCCTACGAGCAGTACTTC. Translation gives CSASWGSSYEQYF.

The chain carries TRBV24-1 and TRBJ2-7; possible D gene TRBD1, 5 bases. V lost 5 bases to trimming and J lost 3 bases, with 10 bases between them. The CDR3 sequence is 13 residues long. Germline V CDR1 and CDR2: KGHDR, SFDVKD. CDR3 residues: CATSGDSHYEQYF. The DNA for the CDR3 is TGTGCCACCAGTGGAGACAGCCACTACGAGCAGTACTTC.

The chain recombines TRBV7-8 with TRBJ1-4; D not certain. V shed 3 bases and J shed 0 bases, with 8 bases lying between them. The CDR3 length is 15 residues. Germline CDR1 and CDR2: SGHVS and FQNEAQ. CDR3 protein: CASSFYTATNEKLFF. The CDR3 DNA is TGTGCCAGCAGCTTCTACACTGCAACTAATGAAAAACTGTTTTTT.

The V call is TRBV10-3, the J call TRBJ2-7; TRBD1 agrees at 10 bases. The length of the CDR3 is 15 residues. Germline V gene data show CDR1 as ENHRY and CDR2 as SYGVKD. With 0 bases clipped from V and 4 bases from J, the junction kept 3 bases outside the gene matches. CDR3 in DNA: TGTGCCATCAGTGAGTCCGACAGGGGGCAATACGAGCAGTACTTC. Translated: CAISESDRGQYEQYF.

The sample holds a few counts of this clonotype. The chain carries TRBV5-1 and TRBJ2-7; a possible D gene is TRBD1 (6 bases). The CDR3 sequence is 15 residues long. Germline CDR1 reads SGHRS; CDR2 reads YFSETQ. The V gene lost 1 base and the J gene lost 4 bases, with 15 bases spanning the gap. The CDR3 region has the DNA TGCGCCAGCAGCTTGCTTACGGACAGTGTTTACGAGCAGTACTTC. Its translation: CASSLLTDSVYEQYF.

This clonotype was counted only a few times. The rearrangement links TRBV7-3 to TRBJ1-1, with a tentative D call TRBD1 (6 bases). V lost 2 bases to trimming and J lost 3 bases, with 13 bases between them. Germline assignment: CDR1 SGHTA and CDR2 FQGTGA. The CDR3 is 15 amino acids. CDR3 in amino acids: CASSLYREKDTEAFF. The CDR3 DNA follows: TGTGCCAGCAGCTTATACAGGGAGAAGGACACTGAAGCTTTCTTT.

This clonotype was counted many times. This sequence joins TRBV5-6 and TRBJ2-6; possible D gene TRBD2, 5 bases. This CDR3 has 17 residues. The V and J ends lost 4 bases and 2 bases respectively, with 16 bases between them. Germline CDR1 is SGHDT and CDR2 is YYEEEE. The CDR3: CASSRRGRRAGANVLTF. The CDR3, as DNA: TGTGCCAGCAGCCGCCGAGGGAGAAGGGCTGGGGCCAACGTCCTGACTTTC.